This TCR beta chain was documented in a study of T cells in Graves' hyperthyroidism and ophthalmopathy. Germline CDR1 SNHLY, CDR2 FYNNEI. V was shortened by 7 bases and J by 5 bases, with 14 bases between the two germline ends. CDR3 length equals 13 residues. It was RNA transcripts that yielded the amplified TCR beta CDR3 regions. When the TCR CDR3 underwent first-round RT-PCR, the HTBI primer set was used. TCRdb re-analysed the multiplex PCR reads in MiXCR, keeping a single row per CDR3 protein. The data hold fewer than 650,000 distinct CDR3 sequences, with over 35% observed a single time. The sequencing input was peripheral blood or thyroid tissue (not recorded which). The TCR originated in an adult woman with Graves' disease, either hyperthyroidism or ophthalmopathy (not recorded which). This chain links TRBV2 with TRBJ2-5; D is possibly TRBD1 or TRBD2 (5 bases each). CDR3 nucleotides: TGTGCCAGCACGGCCCGGGGCGCCGAGACCCAGTACTTC. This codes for CASTARGAETQYF.